This TCR beta chain was recorded in a study of CD8+CD57+ T cells in acquired aplastic anemia (dated by TCRdb to between 2017 and 2018). General notes on the study: A mean of around 3.2 ug of DNA, ranging from roughly 0.19 to 27.4 ug, was extracted from sorted CD4+ and CD8+ cells. A CD8+CD57+ expansion meant a frequency higher than the mean frequency seen in healthy subjects.

Patients chosen for sequencing had shown expansion of CD8+CD57+ cells by flow cytometry. Every patient had severe acquired aplastic anemia, diagnosed using the International Study of Aplastic Anemia and Agranulocytosis and Camitta criteria. Patients had received no therapy at the time of blood sampling. TCR repertoires of sorted CD4+ and CD8+ blood T cells from severe aplastic anemia patients and healthy subjects were deep-sequenced in the study. In the USA, patient enrollment took place under clinicaltrials.gov protocols 00001620, 01623167, 00001397, 00071045, 00081523 and 00961064. Ficoll-Paque density gradient centrifugation was used to isolate peripheral blood mononuclear cells. Before DNA was extracted, CD4+ and CD8+ T cells were sorted using either FACS or magnetic beads. For this clonotype: Its target antigen remains unknown. No clone much larger than this one lies a single base away; base qualities are absent.

What the research found in general, with its limitations: About 30 CD8+ CDR3 sequences were found to be shared between patients and controls, but these sequences appeared to be highly expressed in patients and within the immunodominant clones of the patients. Between patients and healthy controls, no significant difference in CD8+ Simpson's diversity was found (P=0.060).

CDR1 and CDR2 are drawn from the germline V gene (reference sequence): LNHNV, YYDKDF. The CDR3 sequence holds 14 residues, the cysteine and phenylalanine included. Solely the CDR3 DNA is kept, with 42 bases framed from the first base. Profiling of TCR beta VDJ combinations and CDR3 sequences used genomic DNA as the template. An Illumina HiSeq 2000 was the platform used for TCR repertoire sequencing. In the source study's methods: TRBV/TRBJ rearrangement plots, CDR3 size and DJ length profiles, and Simpson's diversity index were used to evaluate the repertoires. The most abundant DNA sequence in the deep sequencing data was taken as the immunodominant clone. CDR3 amino acid sequences were screened for sharing across subjects and compared with published repertoires and the VDJdb database. TCRdb trimmed public reads at Q25 via fastp, called clones via MiXCR and kept in-frame beta chains. CDR3 protein duplicates are merged, each entry listing the most common genes and DNA. The V and J calls shown here were made by TCRdb, not taken from the authors' results. Here the sample has about 260,000 distinct CDR3 sequences; roughly 82% occur a single time. The ten top clones hold around 40% of the sample.

The specimen was sorted CD4+, CD8+, or CD8+CD57+ T cells (not recorded which) from PBMCs. Here the chain combines TRBV15 and TRBJ1-1; the D gene may be TRBD1 or TRBD2, since each aligns over 5 bases. The end of the DNA is better explained by TRBJ2-7, so the J call may be wrong. This TCR derives from a human donor with aplastic anemia. The DNA sequence is TGTGCCACCAGCGACCGGGGCCTAGCCTCTGAACAGTACTTC. Translated, this gives CATSDRGLASEQYF.